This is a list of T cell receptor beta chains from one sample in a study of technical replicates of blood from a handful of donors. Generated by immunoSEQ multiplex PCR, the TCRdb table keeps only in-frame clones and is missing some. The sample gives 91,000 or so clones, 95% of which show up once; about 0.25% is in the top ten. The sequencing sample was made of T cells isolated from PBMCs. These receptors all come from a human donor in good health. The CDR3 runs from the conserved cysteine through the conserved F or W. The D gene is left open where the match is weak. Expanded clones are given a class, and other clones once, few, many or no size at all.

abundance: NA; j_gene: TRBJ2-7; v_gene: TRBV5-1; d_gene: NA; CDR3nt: TGCGCCAGCTCCCACGGGGGTGGTCATAACGAGCAGTACTTC; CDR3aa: CASSHGGGHNEQYF
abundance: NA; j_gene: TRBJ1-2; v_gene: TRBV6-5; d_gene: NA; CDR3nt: TGTGCCAGCAGACCCACTACAGGGTACTATGGCTACACCTTC; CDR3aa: CASRPTTGYYGYTF
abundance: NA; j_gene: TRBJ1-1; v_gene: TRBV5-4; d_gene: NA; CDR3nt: TGTGCCAGCAGGGAGCGTGGCCGGTCCGGTATTGAAGCTTTCTTT; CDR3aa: CASRERGRSGIEAFF
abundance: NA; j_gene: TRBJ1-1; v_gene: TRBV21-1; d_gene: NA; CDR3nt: TGTGCCAGCAGCAAGAAGGTAACAGGGGGTATGAACACTGAAGCTTTCTTT; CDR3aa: CASSKKVTGGMNTEAFF
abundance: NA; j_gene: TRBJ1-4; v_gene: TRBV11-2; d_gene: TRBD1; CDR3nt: TGTGCCAGCAGCTTAGAGAGGGGGAACAGGGGACGTGAAAAACTGTTTTTT; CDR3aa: CASSLERGNRGREKLFF
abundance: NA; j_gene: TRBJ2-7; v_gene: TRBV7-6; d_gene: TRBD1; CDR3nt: TGTGCCAGCAGCCCTGGGACAGGGGGCTACGAGCAGTACTTC; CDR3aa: CASSPGTGGYEQYF
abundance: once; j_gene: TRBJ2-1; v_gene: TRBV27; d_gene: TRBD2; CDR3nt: TGTGCCAGCAGTTTATCTAGCGGGGGGAATGAGCAGTTCTTC; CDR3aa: CASSLSSGGNEQFF
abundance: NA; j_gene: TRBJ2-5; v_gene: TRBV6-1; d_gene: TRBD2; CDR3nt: TGTGCCAGCATGGTACCGAGCGGGGCAGAGACCCAGTACTTC; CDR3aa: CASMVPSGAETQYF
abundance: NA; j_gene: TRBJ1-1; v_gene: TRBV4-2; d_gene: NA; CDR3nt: TGTGCCAGCAGCCAAGTGCCAAACCTCCGGGACACTGAAGCTTTCTTT; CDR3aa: CASSQVPNLRDTEAFF
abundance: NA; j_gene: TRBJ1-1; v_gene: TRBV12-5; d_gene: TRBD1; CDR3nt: TGTGCTAGTGGTTTGGTACTCGACAGGGGGATTGAAGCTTTCTTT; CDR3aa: CASGLVLDRGIEAFF
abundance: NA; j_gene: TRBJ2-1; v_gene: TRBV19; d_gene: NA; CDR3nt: TGTGCCAGTACCCTGGACAGTCACAATGAGCAGTTCTTC; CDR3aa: CASTLDSHNEQFF
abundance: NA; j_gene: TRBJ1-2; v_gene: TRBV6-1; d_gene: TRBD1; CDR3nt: TGTGCCAGCAGTGAAATGGGACAGGGCTACACCTTC; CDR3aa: CASSEMGQGYTF
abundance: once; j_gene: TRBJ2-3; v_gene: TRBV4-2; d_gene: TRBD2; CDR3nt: TGTGCCAGCAGCCAAGATCCTAGACTAGCGGGATTCTCTAGCACAGATACGCAGTATTTT; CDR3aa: CASSQDPRLAGFSSTDTQYF
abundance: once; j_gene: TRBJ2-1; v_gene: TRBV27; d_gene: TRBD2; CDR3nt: TGTGCCAGCAGTTTTAGCCCTACCTTGACTAGCGGGAGAAAGCGCAATGAGCAGTTCTTC; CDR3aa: CASSFSPTLTSGRKRNEQFF
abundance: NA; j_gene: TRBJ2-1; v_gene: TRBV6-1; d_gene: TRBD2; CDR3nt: TGTGCCAGCAGTGAGAGGGGGACTAGCGGGAGTCAGAATGAGCAGTTCTTC; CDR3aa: CASSERGTSGSQNEQFF
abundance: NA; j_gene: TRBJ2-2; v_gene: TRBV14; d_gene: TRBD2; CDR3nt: TGTGCCAGCAGCCACCGAGCGGGGAAGGACACCGGGGAGCTGTTTTTT; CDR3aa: CASSHRAGKDTGELFF
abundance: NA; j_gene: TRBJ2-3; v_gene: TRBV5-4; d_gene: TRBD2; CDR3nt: TGTGCCAGCAGCTCCACTAGCGGGAGGCTCAGGGTAGATACGCAGTATTTT; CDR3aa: CASSSTSGRLRVDTQYF
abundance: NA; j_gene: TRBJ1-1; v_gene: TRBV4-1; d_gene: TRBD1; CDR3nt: TGCGCCAGCAGCCGAAGGGGGCGCAACACTGAAGCTTTCTTT; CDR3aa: CASSRRGRNTEAFF
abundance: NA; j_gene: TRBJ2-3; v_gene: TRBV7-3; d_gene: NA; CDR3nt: TGTGCCAGCAGCTTAACCGATTCCCCCAGCGGCACAGATACGCAGTATTTT; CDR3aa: CASSLTDSPSGTDTQYF
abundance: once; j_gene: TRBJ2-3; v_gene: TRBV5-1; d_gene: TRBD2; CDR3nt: TGCGCCAGCAGAGTACTCCTAGCGGGAGTTGCAGATACGCAGTATTTT; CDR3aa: CASRVLLAGVADTQYF
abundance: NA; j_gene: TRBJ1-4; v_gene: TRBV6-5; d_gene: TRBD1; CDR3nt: TGTGCCAGCAGTTACTCCACAGGGGGCGCGGGTGAAAAACTGTTTTTT; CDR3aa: CASSYSTGGAGEKLFF
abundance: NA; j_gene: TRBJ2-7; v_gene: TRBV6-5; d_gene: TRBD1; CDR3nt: TGTGCCAGCAGCACCGGGACAGGTATGCCAAAGCAGTACTTC; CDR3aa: CASSTGTGMPKQYF
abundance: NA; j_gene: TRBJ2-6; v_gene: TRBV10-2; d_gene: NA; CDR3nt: TGCGCCTCCCAATTGGCGGGTGGGGCCAACGTCCTGACTTTC; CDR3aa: CASQLAGGANVLTF
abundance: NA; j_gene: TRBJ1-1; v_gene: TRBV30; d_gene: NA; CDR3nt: TGTGCCTGGAGTCGCGGTTTAGGGGTAGCTTTCTTT; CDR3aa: CAWSRGLGVAFF
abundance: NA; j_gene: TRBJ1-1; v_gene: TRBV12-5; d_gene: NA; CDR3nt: TGTGCTAGTGGTTTTCCTCTTTCTCCTGAAGCTTTCTTT; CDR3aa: CASGFPLSPEAFF
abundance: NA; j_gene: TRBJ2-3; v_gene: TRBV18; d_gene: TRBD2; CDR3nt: TGTGCCAGCTCACCTTGGACTAGCGGGAGGCCGCTCACAGATACGCAGTATTTT; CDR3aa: CASSPWTSGRPLTDTQYF
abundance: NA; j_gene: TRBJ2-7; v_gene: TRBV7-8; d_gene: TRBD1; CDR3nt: TGTGCCAGCAGCTTAGCCTCAACCGGGACAGGGGACTACGAGCAGTACTTC; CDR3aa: CASSLASTGTGDYEQYF
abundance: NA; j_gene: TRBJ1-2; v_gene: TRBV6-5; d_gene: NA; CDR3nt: TGTGCCAGCAGAGCCCCAGCAGGGTCCAATGGCTACACCTTC; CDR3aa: CASRAPAGSNGYTF
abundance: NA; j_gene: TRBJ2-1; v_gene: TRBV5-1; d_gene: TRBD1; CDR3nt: TGCGCCAGCAGCTTGGGGGGACAGGGGGTCTACAATGAGCAGTTCTTC; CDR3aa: CASSLGGQGVYNEQFF
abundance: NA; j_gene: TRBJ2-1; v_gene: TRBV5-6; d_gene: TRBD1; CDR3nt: TGTGCCAGCAGCCGACAGGGGGCGCAGTTCTTC; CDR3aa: CASSRQGAQFF
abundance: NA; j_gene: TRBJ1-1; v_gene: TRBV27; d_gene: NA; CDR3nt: TGTGCCAGCAGTTTAGTCTGGAGTTCCACTGAAGCTTTCTTT; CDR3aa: CASSLVWSSTEAFF
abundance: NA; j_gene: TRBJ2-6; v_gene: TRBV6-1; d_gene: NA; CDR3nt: TGTGCCAGCAGCACCCTAGGCTCTGGGGCCAACGTCCTGACTTTC; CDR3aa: CASSTLGSGANVLTF
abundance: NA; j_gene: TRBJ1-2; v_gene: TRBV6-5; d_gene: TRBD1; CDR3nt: TGTGCCAGCAGTTCCCCGCGGGACAGGGCCTATGGCTACACCTTC; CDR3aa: CASSSPRDRAYGYTF
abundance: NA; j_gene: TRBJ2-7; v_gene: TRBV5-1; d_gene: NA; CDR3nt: TGCGCCAGCAGCTGGGGGAGGAGCTCCTACGAGCAGTACTTC; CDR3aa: CASSWGRSSYEQYF
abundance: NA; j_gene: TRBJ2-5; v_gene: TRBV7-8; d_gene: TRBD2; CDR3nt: TGTGCCAGCAGCTCCGGCGTTAGGCGGGGGGGCCAAGAGACCCAGTACTTC; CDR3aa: CASSSGVRRGGQETQYF
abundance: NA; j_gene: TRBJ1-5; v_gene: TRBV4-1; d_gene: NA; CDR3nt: TGCGCCAGCAGCCAGGGTCTTTTAAGAGGCGGGGCAGGGCAGCCCCAGCATTTT; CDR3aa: CASSQGLLRGGAGQPQHF
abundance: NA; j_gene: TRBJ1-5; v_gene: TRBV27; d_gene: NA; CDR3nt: TGTGCCAGCAGTTTAAGTCCCAGGGGAAGCAATCAGCCCCAGCATTTT; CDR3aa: CASSLSPRGSNQPQHF
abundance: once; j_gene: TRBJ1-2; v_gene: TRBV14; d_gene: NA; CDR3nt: TGTGCCAGCAGCCAAGGGGGCGTCGGAGGGACGGGCTATGGCTACACCTTC; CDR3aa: CASSQGGVGGTGYGYTF
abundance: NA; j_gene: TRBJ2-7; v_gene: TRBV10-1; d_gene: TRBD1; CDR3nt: TGCGCCAGCAGTGAAGTGGGGACAGGGAACGAGCAGTACTTC; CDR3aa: CASSEVGTGNEQYF
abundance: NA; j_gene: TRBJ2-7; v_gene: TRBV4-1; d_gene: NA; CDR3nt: TGCGCCAGCAGCCAGTCGGGACGGGGGGCGTCCTACGAGCAGTACTTC; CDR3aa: CASSQSGRGASYEQYF
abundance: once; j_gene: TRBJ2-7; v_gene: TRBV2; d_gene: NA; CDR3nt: TGTGCCAGCGGAAAAAGGGAGACCTACGAGCAGTACTTC; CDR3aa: CASGKRETYEQYF
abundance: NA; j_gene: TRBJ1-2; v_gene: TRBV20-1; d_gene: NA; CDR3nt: TGCAGTGCTAGGGCCCAGGGGGGCTACACCTTC; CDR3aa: CSARAQGGYTF
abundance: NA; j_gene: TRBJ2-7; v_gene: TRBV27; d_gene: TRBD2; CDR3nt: TGTGCCAGCAGTTTGGGCGGGGGTACCTACGAGCAGTACTTC; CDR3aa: CASSLGGGTYEQYF
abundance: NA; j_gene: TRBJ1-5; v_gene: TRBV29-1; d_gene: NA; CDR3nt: TGCAGCGTGAGGGGAGGGGACAATAGCAATCAGCCCCAGCATTTT; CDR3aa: CSVRGGDNSNQPQHF
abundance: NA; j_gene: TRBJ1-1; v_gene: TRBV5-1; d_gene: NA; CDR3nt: TGCGCCAGCAGCTTCGAAGCTCGGAACACTGAAGCTTTCTTT; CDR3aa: CASSFEARNTEAFF
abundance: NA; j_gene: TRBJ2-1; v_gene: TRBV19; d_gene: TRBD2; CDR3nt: TGTGCCAGTAAAAGGACTAGCGGCCATGAGCAGTTCTTC; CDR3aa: CASKRTSGHEQFF
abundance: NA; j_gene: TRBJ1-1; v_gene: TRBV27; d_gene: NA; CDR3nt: TGTGCCAGCAGTTTAGTAGTGAACACTGAAGCTTTCTTT; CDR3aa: CASSLVVNTEAFF
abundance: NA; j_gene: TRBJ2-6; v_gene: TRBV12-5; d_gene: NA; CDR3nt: TGTGCTAGTGGTTTTAGTTCCGCCTCTGGGGCCAACGTCCTGACTTTC; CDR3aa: CASGFSSASGANVLTF
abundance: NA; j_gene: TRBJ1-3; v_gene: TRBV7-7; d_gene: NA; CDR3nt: TGTGCCAGCAGCTCTCTTCCCCCCTATTCCACCGGAAACACCATATATTTT; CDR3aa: CASSSLPPYSTGNTIYF
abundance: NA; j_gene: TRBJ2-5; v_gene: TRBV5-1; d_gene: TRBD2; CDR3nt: TGCGCCAGCAGCACGGGACTAGCGGGGAGATACCAAGAGACCCAGTACTTC; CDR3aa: CASSTGLAGRYQETQYF
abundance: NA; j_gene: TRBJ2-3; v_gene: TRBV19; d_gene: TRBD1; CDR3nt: TGTGCCAGTTGGGACACCGGGACAGGGGGGACAGATACGCAGTATTTT; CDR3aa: CASWDTGTGGTDTQYF
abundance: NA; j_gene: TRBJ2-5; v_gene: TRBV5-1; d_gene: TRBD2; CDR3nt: TGCGCCAGCAGCTCGTCGGCGGGAGGGCCTTCGGAGACCCAGTACTTC; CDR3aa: CASSSSAGGPSETQYF
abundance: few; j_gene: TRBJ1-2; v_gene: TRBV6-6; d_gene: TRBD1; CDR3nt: TGTGCCAGCAGCTCAAGTCAACAGGGGTATGGCTACACCTTC; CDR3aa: CASSSSQQGYGYTF
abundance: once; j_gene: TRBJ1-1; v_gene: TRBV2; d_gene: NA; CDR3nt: TGTGCCAGCGGGGGGGAGGGTTTGAGTACTGAAGCTTTCTTT; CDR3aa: CASGGEGLSTEAFF
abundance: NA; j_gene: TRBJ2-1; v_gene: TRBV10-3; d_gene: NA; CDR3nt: TGTGCCATCAGTGAGAGGGAGGCCCTCAATGAGCAGTTCTTC; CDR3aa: CAISEREALNEQFF